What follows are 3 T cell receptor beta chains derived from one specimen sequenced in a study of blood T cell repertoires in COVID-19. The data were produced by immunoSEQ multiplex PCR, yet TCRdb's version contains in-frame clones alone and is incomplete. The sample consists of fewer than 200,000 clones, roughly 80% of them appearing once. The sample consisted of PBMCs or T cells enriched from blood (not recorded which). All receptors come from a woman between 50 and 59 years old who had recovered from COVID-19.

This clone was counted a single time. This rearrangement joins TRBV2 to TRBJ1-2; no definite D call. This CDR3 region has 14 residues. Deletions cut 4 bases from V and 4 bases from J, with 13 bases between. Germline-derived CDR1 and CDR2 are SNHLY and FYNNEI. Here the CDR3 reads CASSGAAQSYGYTF. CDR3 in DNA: TGTGCCAGCAGTGGAGCCGCCCAGTCCTATGGCTACACCTTC.

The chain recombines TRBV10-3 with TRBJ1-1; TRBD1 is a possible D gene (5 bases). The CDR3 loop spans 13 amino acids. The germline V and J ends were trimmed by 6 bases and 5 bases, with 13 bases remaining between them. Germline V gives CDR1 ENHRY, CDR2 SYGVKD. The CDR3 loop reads CAIRKTEATEAFF. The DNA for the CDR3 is TGTGCCATCAGGAAGACAGAAGCTACTGAAGCTTTCTTT.

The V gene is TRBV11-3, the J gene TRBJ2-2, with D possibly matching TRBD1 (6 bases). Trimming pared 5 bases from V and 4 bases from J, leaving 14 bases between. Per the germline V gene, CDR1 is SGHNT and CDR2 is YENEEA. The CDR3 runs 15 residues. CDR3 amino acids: CASSQGFASTGELFF. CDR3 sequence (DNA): TGTGCCAGCAGCCAGGGGTTTGCCTCCACCGGGGAGCTGTTTTTT.